These T cell receptor beta chains were read from a single sample in a study of blood T cell repertoires in COVID-19. Generated by immunoSEQ multiplex PCR, the TCRdb table keeps only in-frame clones and is missing some. Of about 210,000 clones in the sample, about 85% were seen once. Sequenced input: PBMCs or T cells enriched from blood (not recorded which). The receptors originated from a woman aged 35 to 49 in a cohort exposed to, infected with or recovered from COVID-19 (not recorded which). Both conserved end residues are part of each CDR3. The D gene is left open where the match is weak. Not all rows give a size; the values are once, few, many and, for expanded clones, a class.

abundance,len,d_gene,j_gene,v_gene,CDR3nt,CDR3aa
NA,16,TRBD2,TRBJ2-1,TRBV3-1/TRBV3-2,TGTGCCAGCAGCCAAGCCTATACTAGCGGGTACAATGAGCAGTTCTTC,CASSQAYTSGYNEQFF
NA,14,NA,TRBJ2-3,TRBV11-2,TGTGCCAGCAGCTTAAGTTACAGGACAGATACGCAGTATTTT,CASSLSYRTDTQYF
many,12,NA,TRBJ2-7,TRBV7-2,TGTGCCAGCAGCTGGACAGTATACGAGCAGTACTTC,CASSWTVYEQYF
NA,17,TRBD2,TRBJ2-3,TRBV7-9,TGTGCCAGCAGCCCCGGGGGGGGCGCGTTTGGCACAGATACGCAGTATTTT,CASSPGGGAFGTDTQYF
NA,15,NA,TRBJ1-1,TRBV11-3,TGTGCCAGCAGCTTAGGGGGGCCGCGTTACACTGAAGCTTTCTTT,CASSLGGPRYTEAFF
NA,17,TRBD2,TRBJ2-5,TRBV9,TGTGCCAGCACGATGGGGACTAGCGGGGGGTTATCGGAGACCCAGTACTTC,CASTMGTSGGLSETQYF
NA,13,NA,TRBJ2-5,TRBV10-2,TGCGCCAGCAGTGTAAACAGTCAGGAGACCCAGTACTTC,CASSVNSQETQYF
NA,19,TRBD1,TRBJ2-6,TRBV2,TGTGCCAGCAGTGAATTTATTCGGACAGGGGGCTCTGGGGCCAACGTCCTGACTTTC,CASSEFIRTGGSGANVLTF
NA,14,TRBD1,TRBJ1-1,TRBV4-1,TGCGCCAGCAGCCAAGGGCAGGGGGCGACTGAAGCTTTCTTT,CASSQGQGATEAFF
NA,11,NA,TRBJ2-5,TRBV2,TGTGCCAGCAGTGAAAATTGGGAGCATGACTTC,CASSENWEHDF
NA,14,NA,TRBJ2-2,TRBV6-5,TGTGCCAGCACACAGGGCACGAACACCGGGGAGCTGTTTTTT,CASTQGTNTGELFF
NA,15,NA,TRBJ2-5,TRBV2,TGTGCCAGCAGGAGGGGGAGAAGCGGGGATGAGACCCAGTACTTC,CASRRGRSGDETQYF
NA,14,TRBD1,TRBJ2-3,TRBV7-9,TGTGCCAGCAGCCCACGGACAGGGTGGGGTACGCAGTATTTT,CASSPRTGWGTQYF
NA,17,TRBD1,TRBJ1-6,TRBV4-1,TGCGCCAGCAGCGCCAGGGGGCGGGGTACCAGAAATTCACCCCTCCACTTT,CASSARGRGTRNSPLHF
NA,14,TRBD2,TRBJ2-7,TRBV3-1/TRBV3-2,TGTGCCAGCAGCCTGGCGGGGGGGCCGGATGAGCAGTACTTC,CASSLAGGPDEQYF
few,17,NA,TRBJ2-2,TRBV15,TGTGCCACCAGCAGAGATTACGGAGCGGGTAACACCGGGGAGCTGTTTTTT,CATSRDYGAGNTGELFF
few,15,NA,TRBJ2-5,TRBV5-6,TGTGCCAGCAGCCGGTCGGTAGGGGCCCAAGAGACCCAGTACTTC,CASSRSVGAQETQYF
NA,16,TRBD1,TRBJ1-5,TRBV6-6,TGTGCCAGCAGTTACTCGATGGGACAGGGGGATCAGCCCCAGCATTTT,CASSYSMGQGDQPQHF
NA,15,TRBD1,TRBJ2-7,TRBV27,TGTGCCAGCAATTTTCAGGGACAGGGGGCGCGGGAGCAGTACTTC,CASNFQGQGAREQYF
many,12,NA,TRBJ2-7,TRBV5-8,TGTGCCAGCAGCTTTAGCCCCTACGAGCAGTACTTC,CASSFSPYEQYF
NA,15,TRBD2,TRBJ2-1,TRBV19,TGTGCCAGTACCATTGGTGGCCGGACTAGCTCCGAGCAGTTCTTC,CASTIGGRTSSEQFF
NA,14,TRBD1,TRBJ1-2,TRBV18,TGTGCCAGCTCACCACCGGCAGGGGGAGATGGCTACACCTTC,CASSPPAGGDGYTF
NA,13,NA,TRBJ1-3,TRBV14,TGTGCCAGCAGCCAAGACGTTGGAAACACCATATATTTT,CASSQDVGNTIYF
NA,15,TRBD2,TRBJ2-4,TRBV7-2,TGTGCCAGCAGCTTATCCGGGACTAGCGGGAACATTCAGTACTTC,CASSLSGTSGNIQYF
once,17,TRBD1,TRBJ1-1,TRBV2,TGTGCCAGCAGTGAGGCAGGGGGTTCGATAAGGGTAGCTGAAGCTTTCTTT,CASSEAGGSIRVAEAFF
NA,15,NA,TRBJ1-5,TRBV10-3,TGTGCCATCAGTCGGGGCAAGGGAGGAAATCAGCCCCAGCATTTT,CAISRGKGGNQPQHF